This T cell receptor beta chain originates from a study of OX40 agonist ivuxolimab in advanced cancers. The study in broad terms: The costimulatory receptor OX40 (CD134) was targeted by ivuxolimab, a fully human IgG2 agonistic monoclonal antibody. The purpose of peripheral TCRbeta sequencing was to test whether ivuxolimab changed TCR sequence diversity and led to clonal T-cell expansion. Patients were allowed to have had prior anti-PD-1, anti-PD-L1 or anti-CTLA-4 therapy, and more than 30% of the dose-escalation patients had previously received checkpoint inhibitors. Among the 50 to 55 dose-escalation patients, around 19 had hepatocellular carcinoma, around 15 melanoma, 9 renal cell carcinoma and 9 head and neck cancer. The paper reports the monotherapy dose-escalation portion (N of about 56 patients) of the phase I ivuxolimab trial. Partial responses were achieved by three dose-escalation patients, of whom one had hepatocellular carcinoma and two had cutaneous melanoma. Intravenous ivuxolimab was administered to patients every 2 weeks at six dose levels: 0.01, 0.1, 0.3, 1.5, 3 and 10 mg/kg. A male proportion of around 81% and a mean age of approximately 60 years, ranging from about 23 to 90, were recorded for the dose-escalation cohort. The full study reports these points: In the 0.1-3.0 mg/kg groups, partial responders had among the lowest normalized peripheral clonal expansion, particularly in CD8+ T cells. On average, CD8+ T cells showed more expanded clones than CD4+ T cells after ivuxolimab. Low levels of normalized T-cell clonal expansion were also seen in some patients who did not respond. At doses from 0.1 to 3.0 mg/kg, clonal expansion was seen in both CD4+ and CD8+ blood T cells between baseline and week 6. Which antigens the clonally expanded peripheral T cells were specific for was not determined.

Genomic DNA was isolated from the sorted cells so that the TCRbeta CDR3 region could be sequenced. TCRbeta CDR3 regions were sequenced using the immunoSEQ Assay. TCRdb obtained this table from immuneACCESS and retained in-frame rearrangements with V and J assigned. These tables miss some clones; where compared with another copy, unresolved V genes account for less than half of the shortfall, and the remainder is unexplained. This sample holds about 81,000 clones; around 83% were observed only once. About 0.22% of the sample is taken by the ten largest. The trial excluded patients who had a history of autoimmune disease or were on systemic immunosuppression. Peripheral blood for TCR sequencing was collected from all dose cohorts at baseline, on cycle 4 day 1, and on cycle 7 day 1. Samples came from an open-label, multicenter, first-in-human phase I dose-escalation trial of ivuxolimab. The trial enrolled adults with locally advanced or metastatic head and neck squamous cell, hepatocellular, melanoma or renal cell carcinoma. Before TCR sequencing, CD4+ T cells and CD8+ T cells from peripheral blood were sorted into separate populations.

From the cysteine up to the phenylalanine, the CDR3 has a length of 17 residues. The only DNA kept is the CDR3, 51 bases in frame from the first base. The germline V end is reduced by 0 bases and the J end by 7 bases; junction bases left unmatched: 9. CDR1 and CDR2 are read off the germline V gene as WSHSY and SAAADI. About this clone: Its antigen is not yet known. No qualities accompany the bases; no much larger clone lies one base away.

Sequencing was performed on CD4+ or CD8+ T cells sorted from blood, taken in a trial of the OX40 agonist ivuxolimab. The sequence derives from an adult with an advanced solid tumor such as melanoma, head and neck, liver or kidney cancer. This chain joins TRBV10-2 to TRBJ2-5, with 12 bases aligning to TRBD2. The DNA reads as follows: TGCGCCAGCAGTGAGTCCGGACTAGCGGGGACCCCTCGGACCCAGTACTTC. This gives the protein CASSESGLAGTPRTQYF.